The 29 T cell receptor beta chains below all came from one sample that was sequenced in a study of cytotoxic CD8 clonotypes in ibrutinib-treated CLL. TCRdb keeps only in-frame clones here, not all; method: immunoSEQ multiplex PCR. The sample shows about 130,000 clones, 80% to 90% of them seen only once. Sequences were derived from PBMCs, sampled after 24 months of ibrutinib treatment. Receptor source: a human donor with chronic lymphocytic leukemia.

CDR3 sequence: CASSRREGSYGYTF. CDR3 coding DNA: TGTGCCAGCAGCCGGAGAGAGGGGAGCTATGGCTACACCTTC. The gene calls are TRBV27 and TRBJ1-2, with a weak D call TRBD1 (5 bases). V shed 6 bases and J shed 4 bases, with 15 bases lying between them. CDR1 is MNHEY, CDR2 SMNVEV, per germline (reference sequence). The CDR3 consists of 14 residues.

The V and J genes are TRBV28 and TRBJ1-2, with unresolved D. The CDR3 contains 13 residues. Germline V lookup: CDR1 MDHEN, CDR2 SYDVKM. V was pared by 5 bases and J by 0 bases, with 7 bases between. CDR3 sequence reads: CASSGPPNYGYTF. In DNA, the CDR3 is TGTGCCAGCAGTGGGCCGCCTAACTATGGCTACACCTTC.

Comment on this clone: Its ends do not fully match the called genes, so a read error is possible. The chain has TRBV14 and TRBJ2-1, with 7 bases that match TRBD2. The CDR3 has 20 residues. Looked up from germline, CDR1 is SGHDN and CDR2 is FVKESK. CDR3 DNA sequence: TGTGCTAGCACCCAAATGGGGGGACTAAGGGAGGCGAGCTCCTACAATGAGCAGTTCTTC. Translating gives CASTQMGGLREASSYNEQFF.

This clone has just one count. The CDR3 bases are TGTGCCAGCAGTTACTCTTCGGGGGCCTTCACAGATACGCAGTATTTT. Protein sequence: CASSYSSGAFTDTQYF. The J gene is TRBJ2-3, the V gene TRBV6-5; TRBD1 or TRBD2 may be the D gene (6 bases each). This CDR3 has 16 residues. The ends were cut back, 0 bases at V and 2 bases at J, with 12 bases in the middle. Germline CDR1 MNHEY, CDR2 SVGAGI.

This clone came up once. This rearrangement joins TRBV5-1 to TRBJ1-6, with a weak D call TRBD1 (5 bases). The CDR3 runs 13 residues. CDR1 SGHRS and CDR2 YFSETQ come from the germline V gene. Trimming left V 4 bases short and J 5 bases short, with 7 bases between. The CDR3 coding sequence is TGCGCCAGCAGCGCAGGGCATAATTCACCCCTCCACTTT. It encodes CASSAGHNSPLHF. The entire variable domain, with the rest obtained from reference TRBV5-1 and TRBJ1-6, is as follows: KAGVTQTPRYLIKTRGQQVTLSCSPISGHRSVSWYQQTPGQGLQFLFEYFSETQRNKGNFPGRFSGRQFSNSRSEMNVSTLELGDSALYLCASSAGHNSPLHFGNGTRLTVT.

The J gene is TRBJ1-1, the V gene TRBV7-2; D gene uncertain. V shed 5 bases and J shed 3 bases, with 10 bases lying between them. Germline lookup yields CDR1 SGHTA and CDR2 FQGNSA. The CDR3 is 13 amino acids. DNA of the CDR3: TGTGCCAGCAGCCTAAGACAAGACACTGAAGCTTTCTTT. It yields the protein CASSLRQDTEAFF.

V gene TRBV18 combines with J gene TRBJ2-5; 8 bases line up with TRBD2. V was clipped by 8 bases and J by 0 bases; unmatched bases: 17. The CDR3 is 18 amino acids. Germline CDR1 reads KGHSH; CDR2 reads LQKENI. The CDR3 DNA sequence: TGTGCCAGCCGGAACGGGGGGGGCGCCCCCCAAAACCAAGAGACCCAGTACTTC. Translation gives CASRNGGGAPQNQETQYF.

This chain uses TRBV5-1 with TRBJ2-4; 12 nucleotides line up with TRBD1. Trimming at V came to 3 bases and at J to 1 base, leaving 2 bases not matched to a gene. Germline V gene lookup returns CDR1 SGHRS and CDR2 YFSETQ. The CDR3 contains 16 residues. CDR3 residues: CASSSGQGAAKNIQYF. In DNA, the CDR3 is TGCGCCAGCAGCTCGGGACAGGGGGCGGCCAAAAACATTCAGTACTTC.

The rearrangement uses TRBV7-9 and TRBJ2-3, with TRBD2 matching over 8 bases. From germline, CDR1 is SEHNR and CDR2 FQNEAQ (reference sequence). Unmatched junction bases numbered 8, after V lost 5 bases and J lost 13 bases. This CDR3 has 12 amino acids. In DNA form, the CDR3 reads TGTGCCAGCAGCCCCGGGGGGGCAGGGGAGTATTTT. Protein product: CASSPGGAGEYF.

The chain recombines TRBV30 with TRBJ1-4; 7 nucleotides agree with TRBD1. Germline CDR1 and CDR2: GTSNPN and SVGIG (reference sequence). The J segment lost 10 bases and the V segment lost 2 bases, leaving 10 bases of the junction unmatched. The CDR3 consists of 14 residues. The CDR3 sequence is CAWSSGGTPGKLFF. The CDR3 nucleotides read TGTGCCTGGAGTTCAGGGGGGACCCCGGGAAAACTGTTTTTT.

The V and J genes are TRBV4-3 and TRBJ2-3; no definite D call. Germline-derived CDR1 and CDR2 are LGHNA and YSLEER. The CDR3 runs 18 residues. V dropped 0 bases and J dropped 1 base, with 17 bases sitting between them. CDR3 in DNA: TGCGCCAGCAGCCAAGATAGGGCGTTGGGGTTTGGCACAGATACGCAGTATTTT. Translation: CASSQDRALGFGTDTQYF.

This rearrangement joins TRBV19 to TRBJ2-5; D could derive from TRBD1 or TRBD2 (5 bases each). Trimming removed 4 bases at V and 7 bases at J, with 13 bases between. The CDR3 totals 13 residues. Germline V gene sequence: CDR1 LNHDA, CDR2 SQIVND (reference sequence). CDR3 DNA: TGTGCCAGTAGTAAGGGGACCCAGCGGACCCAGTACTTC. The encoded protein is CASSKGTQRTQYF. Supplemented by reference TRBV19 and TRBJ2-5, the full variable domain reads DGGITQSPKYLFRKEGQNVTLSCEQNLNHDAMYWYRQDPGQGLRLIYYSQIVNDFQKGDIAEGYSVSREKKESFPLTVTSAQKNPTAFYLCASSKGTQRTQYFGPGTRLLVL.

The gene calls are TRBV27 and TRBJ2-4; D uncertain. CDR3 length equals 15 residues. Between the trimmed V and J ends, which lost 3 bases and 0 bases, there was a span of 9 bases. The germline gives CDR1 MNHEY, CDR2 SMNVEV (reference sequence). CDR3 amino acids: CASSFSATAKNIQYF. The CDR3, as DNA: TGTGCCAGCAGTTTCTCGGCAACAGCCAAAAACATTCAGTACTTC.

The chain links TRBV28 to TRBJ2-7; 12 bases fit TRBD1. The ends lost 6 bases at V and 4 bases at J; junction bases unmatched: 7. Germline-derived CDR1 and CDR2 are MDHEN and SYDVKM. The CDR3 has 15 residues. The CDR3 spells CASRGRDRGLYEQYF. In DNA form, the CDR3 reads TGTGCCAGCAGGGGCCGGGACAGGGGGCTGTACGAGCAGTACTTC.

The chain has TRBV7-2 and TRBJ2-7; 9 bases map to TRBD2. Trimming took 0 bases from V and 2 from J; bases not matched to a gene: 2. Per the germline V gene, CDR1 is SGHTA and CDR2 is FQGNSA. The CDR3 extends over 15 amino acids. CDR3 nucleotide sequence: TGTGCCAGCAGCTTAGCGGGCGGGGGGGCCTACGAGCAGTACTTC. Encoded protein: CASSLAGGGAYEQYF.

This clone appeared a single time. The V call is TRBV28, the J call TRBJ2-4; tentative D call: TRBD1 (5 bases). CDR3 length equals 16 residues. Germline lookup yields CDR1 MDHEN and CDR2 SYDVKM. Between the trimmed V and J ends, which lost 6 bases and 1 base, there was a span of 16 bases. CDR3 protein: CASSQSRAGAKNIQYF. CDR3 in DNA: TGTGCCAGCAGCCAGTCCAGGGCTGGCGCCAAAAACATTCAGTACTTC.

CDR3 nucleotide sequence: TGTGCCAGTACCCGTTGGGACAACAATCAGCCCCAGCATTTT. Protein product: CASTRWDNNQPQHF. The V and J genes are TRBV19 and TRBJ1-5; D perhaps matches TRBD1 (6 bases). The germline gives CDR1 LNHDA, CDR2 SQIVND (reference sequence). This CDR3 is built from 14 residues. V was clipped by 7 bases and J by 3 bases, with 13 bases between them. Full variable domain (missing parts from reference TRBV19 and TRBJ1-5): DGGITQSPKYLFRKEGQNVTLSCEQNLNHDAMYWYRQDPGQGLRLIYYSQIVNDFQKGDIAEGYSVSREKKESFPLTVTSAQKNPTAFYLCASTRWDNNQPQHFGDGTRLSIL.

This chain connects TRBV30 to TRBJ2-7; D possibly corresponds to TRBD2 (6 bases). V was clipped by 5 bases and J by 2 bases, with 13 bases between them. Germline assignment: CDR1 GTSNPN and CDR2 SVGIG (reference sequence). The CDR3 covers 13 residues. The CDR3 coding sequence is TGTGCCTGGCGGGGGACTTTAACCTACGAGCAGTACTTC. Residues: CAWRGTLTYEQYF. Supplemented by reference TRBV30 and TRBJ2-7, the full variable domain reads SQTIHQWPATLVQPVGSPLSLECTVEGTSNPNLYWYRQAAGRGLQLLFYSVGIGQISSEVPQNLSASRPQDRQFILSSKKLLLSDSGFYLCAWRGTLTYEQYFGPGTRLTVT.

CDR3 in amino acids: CASSVEANTEAFF. The DNA of the CDR3 is TGTGCCAGCAGCGTAGAAGCTAACACTGAAGCTTTCTTT. The chain uses TRBV9 and TRBJ1-1; D is ambiguous. V lost 0 bases and J 2 bases, leaving 5 bases between the germline ends. This CDR3 region has 13 residues. The germline gives CDR1 SGDLS, CDR2 YYNGEE.

The chain employs TRBV10-3 and TRBJ2-2; D perhaps matches TRBD1 (6 bases). Per germline, CDR1 ENHRY and CDR2 SYGVKD. This CDR3 comprises 15 residues. V was trimmed by 3 bases and J by 0 bases, leaving 8 bases between them. The CDR3 sequence is CAISERGTNTGELFF. DNA for the CDR3: TGTGCCATCAGTGAAAGGGGGACGAACACCGGGGAGCTGTTTTTT.

The V gene is TRBV12-5, the J gene TRBJ2-7, with D hard to call. The germline V and J ends were trimmed by 1 base and 0 bases, with 13 bases remaining between them. CDR1 is LGHNT and CDR2 is FRNRAP in the germline V gene. The length of the CDR3 is 16 residues. The CDR3 reads CASGLGTRESSYEQYF. CDR3 DNA: TGTGCTAGTGGTTTGGGCACAAGGGAAAGCTCCTACGAGCAGTACTTC.

V gene TRBV11-2 combines with J gene TRBJ1-2; D possibly corresponds to TRBD1 (6 bases). Between the trimmed V and J ends, which lost 6 bases and 7 bases, there was a span of 9 bases. This CDR3 region has 11 residues. Per germline, CDR1 SGHAT and CDR2 FQNNGV. The CDR3 bases are TGTGCCAGCAGGTCGGACAGTGGCTACACCTTC. Amino acids: CASRSDSGYTF.

The chain combines TRBV7-7 with TRBJ1-2, with D uncertain. Germline CDR1 is SSHAT and CDR2 is FNYEAQ (reference sequence). The CDR3 is made up of 14 amino acids. The ends were cut back, 5 bases at V and 4 bases at J, with 14 bases in the middle. The CDR3 sequence is CASSPLGSPYGYTF. CDR3 nucleotides: TGTGCCAGCAGCCCCTTGGGGAGTCCCTATGGCTACACCTTC.

The rearrangement joins TRBV29-1 to TRBJ1-2; TRBD1 aligns across 10 bases. This CDR3 contains 12 residues. Unmatched junction bases numbered 9, after V lost 7 bases and J lost 10 bases. Germline V lookup: CDR1 SQVTM, CDR2 ANQGSEA. As DNA, the CDR3 is TGCAGCGAATATAGGACAGGGGGAAACTACACCTTC. This encodes CSEYRTGGNYTF.

The genes are TRBV6-5 and TRBJ1-2, with TRBD1 matching over 7 bases. CDR3 length: 14 residues. Trimming cost V 5 bases and J 8 bases; bases outside gene matches: 11. CDR1 is MNHEY, CDR2 SVGAGI, per germline. This CDR3 reads CASSDRQGWGGYTF. The CDR3 nucleotides are TGTGCCAGCAGTGACCGACAGGGTTGGGGAGGCTACACCTTC.

This sequence joins TRBV7-9 and TRBJ1-1; D may be TRBD1 (6 bases). Germline V gene lookup returns CDR1 SEHNR and CDR2 FQNEAQ (reference sequence). This CDR3 has 14 residues. V lost 1 base and J lost 7, with 13 bases in between. CDR3 residues: CASSLEGGFSEAFF. The DNA for the CDR3 is TGTGCCAGCAGCTTAGAAGGGGGGTTCAGTGAAGCTTTCTTT.

This clone occurred once. The chain employs TRBV10-3 and TRBJ1-4; D is perhaps TRBD1 (6 bases). Germline CDR1 reads ENHRY; CDR2 reads SYGVKD. Trimming pared 10 bases from V and 5 bases from J, leaving 14 bases between. The CDR3 sequence is 13 residues long. The CDR3 protein is CATGQNLNEKLFF. The CDR3 DNA follows: TGTGCCACCGGACAGAACCTAAATGAAAAACTGTTTTTT.

This chain connects TRBV10-3 to TRBJ2-3; TRBD1 aligns across 11 bases. The germline gives CDR1 ENHRY, CDR2 SYGVKD. The V gene end was trimmed by 4 bases and the J gene end by 4 bases; junction bases not matched to a gene: 7. The CDR3 runs to 16 residues. This CDR3 is CAISGDRGARADTQYF. The CDR3, as DNA: TGTGCCATCAGTGGGGACAGGGGGGCGAGGGCAGATACGCAGTATTTT.

The rearrangement links TRBV2 to TRBJ1-5; weak D call: TRBD1 (6 bases). Germline lookup yields CDR1 SNHLY and CDR2 FYNNEI. This CDR3 region has 13 residues. The V gene lost 6 bases and the J gene lost 7 bases, with 13 bases spanning the gap. CDR3 residues: CASRGRGNQPQHF. The CDR3 DNA sequence: TGTGCCAGCAGGGGCAGGGGAAACCAGCCCCAGCATTTT.